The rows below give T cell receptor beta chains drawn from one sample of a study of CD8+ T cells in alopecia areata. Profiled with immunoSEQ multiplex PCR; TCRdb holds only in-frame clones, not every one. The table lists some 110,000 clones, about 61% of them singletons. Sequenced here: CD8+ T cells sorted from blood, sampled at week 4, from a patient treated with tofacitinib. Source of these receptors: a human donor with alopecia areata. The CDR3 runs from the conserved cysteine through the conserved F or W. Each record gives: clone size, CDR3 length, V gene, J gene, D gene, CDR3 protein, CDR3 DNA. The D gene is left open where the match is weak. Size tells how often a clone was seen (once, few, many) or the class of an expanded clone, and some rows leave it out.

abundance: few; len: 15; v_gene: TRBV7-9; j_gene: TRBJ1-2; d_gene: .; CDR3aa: CASSFPGQLNYGYTF; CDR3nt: TGTGCCAGCAGCTTCCCGGGACAACTTAACTATGGCTACACCTTC
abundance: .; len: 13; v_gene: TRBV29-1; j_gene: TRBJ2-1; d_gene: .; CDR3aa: CSVEDGWVHEQFF; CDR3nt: TGCAGCGTTGAAGATGGGTGGGTCCATGAGCAGTTCTTC
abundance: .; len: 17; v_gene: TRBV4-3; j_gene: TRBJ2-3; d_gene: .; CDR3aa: CASSQDRWAGSTDTQYF; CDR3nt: TGCGCCAGCAGCCAAGATAGATGGGCAGGGTCCACAGATACGCAGTATTTT
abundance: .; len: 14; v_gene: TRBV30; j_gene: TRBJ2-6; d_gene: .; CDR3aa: CAWDPSSGANVLTF; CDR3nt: TGTGCCTGGGACCCTAGCTCTGGGGCCAACGTCCTGACTTTC
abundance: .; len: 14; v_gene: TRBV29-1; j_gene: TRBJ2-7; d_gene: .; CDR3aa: CSVDSGRESYEQYF; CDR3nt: TGCAGCGTTGATAGTGGTCGGGAGTCCTACGAGCAGTACTTC
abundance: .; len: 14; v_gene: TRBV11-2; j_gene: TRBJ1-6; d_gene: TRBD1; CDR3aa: CASTRGQGDSPLHF; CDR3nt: TGTGCCAGCACCCGGGGACAGGGGGATTCACCCCTCCACTTT
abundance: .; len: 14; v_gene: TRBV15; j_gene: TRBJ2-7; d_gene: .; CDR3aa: CATSRGAGSYEQYF; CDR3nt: TGTGCCACCAGCAGAGGGGCAGGTTCCTACGAGCAGTACTTC
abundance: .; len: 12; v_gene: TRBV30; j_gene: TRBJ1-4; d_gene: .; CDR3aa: CAWSPGTEKLFF; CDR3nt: TGTGCCTGGAGCCCAGGGACTGAAAAACTGTTTTTT
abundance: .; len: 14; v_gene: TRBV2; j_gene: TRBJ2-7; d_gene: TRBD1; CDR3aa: CASSERDRAAEQYF; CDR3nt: TGTGCCAGCAGTGAACGGGACAGGGCAGCCGAGCAGTACTTC
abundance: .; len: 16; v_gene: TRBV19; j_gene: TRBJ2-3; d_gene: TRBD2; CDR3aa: CASSAGTSGGTDTQYF; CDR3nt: TGTGCCAGCAGCGCCGGGACTAGCGGGGGGACAGATACGCAGTATTTT
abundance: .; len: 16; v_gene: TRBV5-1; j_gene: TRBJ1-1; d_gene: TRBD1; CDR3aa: CASSISPTGLDTEAFF; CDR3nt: TGCGCCAGCAGCATCTCTCCGACAGGGCTGGACACTGAAGCTTTCTTT
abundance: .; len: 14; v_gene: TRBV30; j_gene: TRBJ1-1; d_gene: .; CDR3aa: CAWSYAGKNTEAFF; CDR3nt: TGTGCCTGGAGTTACGCCGGAAAGAACACTGAAGCTTTCTTT
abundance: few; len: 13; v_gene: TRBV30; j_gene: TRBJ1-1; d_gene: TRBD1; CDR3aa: CAWSEDRPREAFF; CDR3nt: TGTGCCTGGAGTGAGGACAGGCCTAGGGAGGCTTTCTTT
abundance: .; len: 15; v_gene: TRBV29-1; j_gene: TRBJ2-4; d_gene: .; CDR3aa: CSVVGSSGPEIIQYF; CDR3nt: TGCAGCGTTGTGGGCTCGTCGGGGCCAGAGATCATTCAGTACTTC
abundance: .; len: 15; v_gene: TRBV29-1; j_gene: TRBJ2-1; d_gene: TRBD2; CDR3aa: CSVGLAGDPYNEQFF; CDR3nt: TGCAGCGTCGGACTGGCGGGGGACCCCTACAATGAGCAGTTCTTC
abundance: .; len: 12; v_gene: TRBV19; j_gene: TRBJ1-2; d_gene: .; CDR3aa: CASDLQGHGYTF; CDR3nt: TGTGCCAGTGACCTACAGGGACATGGCTACACCTTC
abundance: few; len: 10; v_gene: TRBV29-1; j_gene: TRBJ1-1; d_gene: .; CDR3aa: CSVRGTEAFF; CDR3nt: TGCAGCGTCAGGGGTACTGAAGCTTTCTTT
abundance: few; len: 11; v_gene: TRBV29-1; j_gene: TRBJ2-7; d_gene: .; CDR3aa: CSLVDSYEQYF; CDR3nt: TGCAGCCTCGTGGACAGCTACGAGCAGTACTTC
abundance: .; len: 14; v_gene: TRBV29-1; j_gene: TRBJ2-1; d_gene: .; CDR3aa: CSVEWDESYNEQFF; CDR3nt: TGCAGCGTTGAATGGGATGAGTCATATAATGAGCAGTTCTTC
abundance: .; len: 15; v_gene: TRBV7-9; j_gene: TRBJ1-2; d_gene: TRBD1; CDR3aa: CASSLDRVGNYGYTF; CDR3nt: TGTGCCAGCAGCTTGGACAGGGTAGGAAACTATGGCTACACCTTC
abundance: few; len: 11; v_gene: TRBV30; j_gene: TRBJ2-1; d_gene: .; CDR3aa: CAWSRVTEQFF; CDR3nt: TGTGCCTGGAGTAGGGTAACTGAGCAGTTCTTC
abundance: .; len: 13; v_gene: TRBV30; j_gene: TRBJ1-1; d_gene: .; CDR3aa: CAWSWRGSPEAFF; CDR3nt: TGTGCCTGGAGTTGGAGGGGGTCCCCTGAAGCTTTCTTT
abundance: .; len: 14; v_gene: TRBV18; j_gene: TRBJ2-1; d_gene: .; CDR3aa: CASSPGSAYNEQFF; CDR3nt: TGTGCCAGCTCACCAGGGTCTGCCTACAATGAGCAGTTCTTC
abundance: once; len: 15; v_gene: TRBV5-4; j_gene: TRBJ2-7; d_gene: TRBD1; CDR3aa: CASSVRDRAYYEQYF; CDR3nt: TGTGCCAGCAGCGTCCGGGACAGAGCTTACTACGAGCAGTACTTC
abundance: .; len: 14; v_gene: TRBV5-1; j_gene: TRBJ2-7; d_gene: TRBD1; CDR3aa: CASSPWDSAYEQYF; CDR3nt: TGCGCCAGCAGCCCATGGGACAGTGCCTACGAGCAGTACTTC
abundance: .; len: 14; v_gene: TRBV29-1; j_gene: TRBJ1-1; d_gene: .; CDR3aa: CSVEDGTQNTEAFF; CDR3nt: TGCAGCGTTGAAGATGGGACACAGAACACTGAAGCTTTCTTT
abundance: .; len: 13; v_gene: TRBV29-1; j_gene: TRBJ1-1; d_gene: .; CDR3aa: CSVDEGKRPEAFF; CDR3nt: TGCAGCGTGGACGAAGGGAAAAGGCCTGAAGCTTTCTTT
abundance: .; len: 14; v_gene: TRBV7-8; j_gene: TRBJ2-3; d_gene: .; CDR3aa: CASSPKVAGDTQYF; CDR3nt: TGTGCCAGCAGCCCCAAGGTGGCGGGAGATACGCAGTATTTT
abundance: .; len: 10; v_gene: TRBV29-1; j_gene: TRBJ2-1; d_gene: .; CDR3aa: CSVFGGEQFF; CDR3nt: TGCAGCGTGTTTGGCGGTGAGCAGTTCTTC
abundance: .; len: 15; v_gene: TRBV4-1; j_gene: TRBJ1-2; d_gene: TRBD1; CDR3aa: CASSSRDSSPYGYTF; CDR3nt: TGCGCCAGCAGCAGCCGGGACAGTTCCCCCTATGGCTACACCTTC
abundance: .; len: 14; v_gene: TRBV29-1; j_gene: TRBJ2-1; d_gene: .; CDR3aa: CSVGVYGSYNEQFF; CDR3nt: TGCAGCGTTGGAGTTTACGGCTCCTACAATGAGCAGTTCTTC
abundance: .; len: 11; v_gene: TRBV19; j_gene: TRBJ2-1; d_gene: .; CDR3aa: CASAAGGEQFF; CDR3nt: TGTGCCAGTGCGGCTGGGGGTGAGCAGTTCTTC
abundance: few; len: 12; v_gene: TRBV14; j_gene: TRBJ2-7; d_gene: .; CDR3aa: CASSHVPYEQYF; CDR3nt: TGTGCCAGCAGCCATGTACCCTACGAGCAGTACTTC
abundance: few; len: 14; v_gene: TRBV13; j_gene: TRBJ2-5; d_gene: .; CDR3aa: CASSLVGGGETQYF; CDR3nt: TGTGCCAGCAGCTTAGTCGGGGGTGGAGAGACCCAGTACTTC
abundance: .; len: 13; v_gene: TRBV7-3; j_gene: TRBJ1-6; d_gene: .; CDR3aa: CASSFYSNSPLHF; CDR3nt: TGTGCCAGCAGCTTTTACAGTAATTCACCCCTCCACTTT
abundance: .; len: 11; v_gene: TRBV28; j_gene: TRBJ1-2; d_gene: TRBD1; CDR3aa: CAARDSYGYTF; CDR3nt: TGTGCCGCCCGGGACAGTTATGGCTACACCTTC
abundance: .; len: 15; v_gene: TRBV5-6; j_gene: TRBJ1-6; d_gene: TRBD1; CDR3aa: CASSSGQGENSPLHF; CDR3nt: TGTGCCAGCAGCTCCGGACAGGGGGAGAATTCACCCCTCCACTTT
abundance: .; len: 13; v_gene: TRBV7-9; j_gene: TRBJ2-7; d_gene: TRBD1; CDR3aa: CASSSTGSNEQYF; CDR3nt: TGTGCCAGCAGCTCGACAGGGTCCAACGAGCAGTACTTC
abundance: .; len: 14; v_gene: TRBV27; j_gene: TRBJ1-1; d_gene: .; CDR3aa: CASSFSTGQTEAFF; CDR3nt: TGTGCCAGCAGTTTCTCCACAGGGCAGACTGAAGCTTTCTTT
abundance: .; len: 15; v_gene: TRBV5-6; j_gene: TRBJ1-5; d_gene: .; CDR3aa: CASSLAGNSNQPQHF; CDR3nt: TGTGCCAGCAGCTTGGCGGGGAATAGCAATCAGCCCCAGCATTTT
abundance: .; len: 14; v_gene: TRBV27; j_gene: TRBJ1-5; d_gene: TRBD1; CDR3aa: CASRDRGNNQPQHF; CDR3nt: TGTGCCAGCAGGGACAGGGGAAACAATCAGCCCCAGCATTTT
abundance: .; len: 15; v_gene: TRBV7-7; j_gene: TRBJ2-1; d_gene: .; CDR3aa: CASSLGGPIYNEQFF; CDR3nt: TGTGCTAGCAGCTTAGGCGGGCCGATCTACAATGAGCAGTTCTTC
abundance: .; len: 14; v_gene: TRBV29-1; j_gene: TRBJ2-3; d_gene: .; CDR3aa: CSVEWAGGTDTQYF; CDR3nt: TGCAGCGTTGAATGGGCAGGGGGCACAGATACGCAGTATTTT
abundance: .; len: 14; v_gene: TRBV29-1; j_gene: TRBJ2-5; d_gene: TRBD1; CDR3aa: CSVDPGTDQETQYF; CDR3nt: TGCAGCGTTGACCCCGGGACAGACCAAGAGACCCAGTACTTC
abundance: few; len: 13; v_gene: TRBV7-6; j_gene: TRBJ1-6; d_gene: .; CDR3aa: CASSPGISSPLHF; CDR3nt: TGTGCCAGCAGCCCTGGAATTAGTTCACCCCTCCACTTT
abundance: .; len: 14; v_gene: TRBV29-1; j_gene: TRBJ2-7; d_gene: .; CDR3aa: CSVVVGAFSYEQYF; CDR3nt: TGCAGCGTTGTGGTGGGGGCATTCTCCTACGAGCAGTACTTC
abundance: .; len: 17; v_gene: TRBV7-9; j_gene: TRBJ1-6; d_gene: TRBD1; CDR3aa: CASSSGQDSLDNSPLHF; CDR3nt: TGTGCCAGCAGCTCTGGACAGGATAGCTTGGATAATTCACCCCTCCACTTT
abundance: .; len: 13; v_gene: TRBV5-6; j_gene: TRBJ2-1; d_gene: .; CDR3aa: CASSLSRGNEQFF; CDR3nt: TGTGCCAGCAGCCTCTCCCGGGGAAATGAGCAGTTCTTC
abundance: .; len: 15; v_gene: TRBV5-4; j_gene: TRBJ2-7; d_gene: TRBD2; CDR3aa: CASSLSGGAAYEQYF; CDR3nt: TGTGCCAGCAGCTTGAGCGGGGGGGCCGCCTACGAGCAGTACTTC
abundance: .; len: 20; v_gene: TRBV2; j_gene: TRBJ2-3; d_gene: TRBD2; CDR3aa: CASSVPPSGGPSPNTDTQYF; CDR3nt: TGTGCCAGCAGTGTGCCGCCTAGCGGGGGCCCCTCGCCGAACACAGATACGCAGTATTTT
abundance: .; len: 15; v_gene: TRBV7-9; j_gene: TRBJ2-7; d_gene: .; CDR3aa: CASSLGTGSPYEQYF; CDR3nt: TGTGCCAGCAGCTTAGGAACAGGTTCACCTTACGAGCAGTACTTC
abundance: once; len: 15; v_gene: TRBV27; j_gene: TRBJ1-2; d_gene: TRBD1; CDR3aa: CASSLSVTGDYGYTF; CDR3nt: TGTGCCAGCAGTTTATCGGTAACAGGGGACTATGGCTACACCTTC
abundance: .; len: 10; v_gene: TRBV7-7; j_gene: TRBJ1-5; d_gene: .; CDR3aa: CASSPRPGDF; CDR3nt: TGTGCTAGCAGCCCTCGCCCAGGGGATTTT
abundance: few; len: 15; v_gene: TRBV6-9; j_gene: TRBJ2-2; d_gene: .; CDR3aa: CASSYRHPNTGELFF; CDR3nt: TGTGCCAGCAGTTATAGACACCCGAACACCGGGGAGCTGTTTTTT
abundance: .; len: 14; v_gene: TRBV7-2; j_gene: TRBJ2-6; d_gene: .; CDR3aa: CASSLEVGANVLTF; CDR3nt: TGTGCCAGCAGCTTAGAAGTTGGGGCCAACGTCCTGACTTTC
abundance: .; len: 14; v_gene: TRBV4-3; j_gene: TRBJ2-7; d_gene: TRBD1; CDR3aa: CASSHRDSTYEQYF; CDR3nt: TGCGCCAGCAGCCACCGGGACAGCACCTACGAGCAGTACTTC
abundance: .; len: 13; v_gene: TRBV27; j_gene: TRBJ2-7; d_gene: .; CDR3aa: CASSPNGFYEQYF; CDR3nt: TGTGCCAGCAGCCCAAACGGGTTCTACGAGCAGTACTTC
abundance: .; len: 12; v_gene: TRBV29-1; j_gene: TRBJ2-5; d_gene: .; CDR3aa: CSVEDLVETQYF; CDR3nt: TGCAGCGTTGAAGATCTCGTGGAGACCCAGTACTTC
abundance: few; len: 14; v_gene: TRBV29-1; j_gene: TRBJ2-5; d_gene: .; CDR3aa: CSVDPGKYQETQYF; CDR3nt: TGCAGCGTTGACCCCGGCAAGTACCAAGAGACCCAGTACTTC